The next 10 T cell receptor beta chains were all read from a single sample in a study of shared clonotypes between healthy human individuals. In the naive CD8 group, cells lacked CD45RO and were positively selected for CCR7, so terminally differentiated effector memory CD45RA+ cells were left out. Clones were sequenced by immunoSEQ multiplex PCR, and TCRdb holds only the in-frame ones, with some missing. The sample records about 2.1 million clones, over 85% being singletons. The sequencing sample was made of naive CD8+ T cells from PBMCs. The source is a man aged 18 to 30 in good health. Some clones in this sample may be carry-over from other donors' samples.

V gene TRBV29-1 combines with J gene TRBJ2-7; 7 positions agree with TRBD1. Trimming took 5 bases from V and 3 from J; bases not matched to a gene: 4. The CDR3 is made up of 12 amino acids. CDR1 is SQVTM and CDR2 is ANQGSEA in the germline V gene. CDR3 sequence reads: CSVISGGYEQYF. CDR3 nucleotide sequence: TGCAGCGTTATTTCAGGGGGCTACGAGCAGTACTTC.

The J gene is TRBJ2-7, the V gene TRBV7-8; D is possibly TRBD1 (6 bases). Trimming pared 7 bases from V and 3 bases from J, leaving 13 bases between. CDR1 is SGHVS and CDR2 is FQNEAQ in the germline V gene. The CDR3 runs to 13 residues. CDR3 sequence (DNA): TGTGCCAGCACCCACTTAGGGGGCTACGAGCAGTACTTC. Its translation is CASTHLGGYEQYF.

J is TRBJ2-7 and V is TRBV7-9; TRBD1 aligns across 7 bases. Germline V gives CDR1 SEHNR, CDR2 FQNEAQ (reference sequence). The junction had 13 bases not matched to a gene; V was cut back by 5 bases and J by 6 bases. The CDR3 extends over 15 amino acids. For the CDR3, the DNA is TGTGCCAGCAGCGCCCGGGACAGCCTCTCAAGCGAGCAGTACTTC. Its translation is CASSARDSLSSEQYF.

The rearrangement links TRBV5-6 to TRBJ2-7; 13 nucleotides match TRBD2. There are 16 residues in the CDR3. Losses at the gene ends were 4 bases for V and 5 bases for J; bases not matched to a gene: 9. CDR1 SGHDT and CDR2 YYEEEE come from the germline V gene. For the CDR3, the DNA is TGTGCCAGCAGCGTACTGACTAGCGGGAGGTTAAACGAGCAGTACTTC. Amino acids: CASSVLTSGRLNEQYF.

CDR3 in amino acids: CASSLVPGDRTQYF. CDR3 in DNA: TGTGCCAGCAGCTTAGTCCCAGGGGACAGGACCCAGTACTTC. V is TRBV11-2 and J is TRBJ2-5; 7 nucleotides line up with TRBD1. The trim removed 1 base at V and 7 bases at J, leaving 6 bases unmatched. CDR3 length equals 14 residues. Germline V CDR1 and CDR2: SGHAT, FQNNGV.

V is TRBV27 and J is TRBJ2-7; 7 nucleotides agree with TRBD1. J gave up 10 bases and V 4 bases, and 4 bases lay outside the gene matches. Germline values: CDR1 MNHEY, CDR2 SMNVEV (reference sequence). This CDR3 is built from 11 residues. CDR3 sequence reads: CASSSWDSQYF. The CDR3 DNA reads as TGTGCCAGCAGTTCATGGGACAGTCAGTACTTC.

Remarks on this clone: The sample has other DNA sequences that encode this CDR3 too. The rearrangement joins TRBV6-4 to TRBJ1-1, with D possibly TRBD1 on 6 matching bases. Germline-derived CDR1 and CDR2 are MRHNA and SNTAGT. This CDR3 has 14 residues. Between the trimmed V and J ends, which lost 2 bases and 5 bases, there was a span of 12 bases. The chain's CDR3 is CASSDGGRGTEAFF. Here the CDR3 DNA reads TGTGCCAGCAGTGACGGGGGGCGCGGTACTGAAGCTTTCTTT.

The chain combines TRBV14 with TRBJ2-1; D gene uncertain. V was pared by 1 base and J by 8 bases, with 9 bases between. This CDR3 comprises 13 residues. Germline V gene lookup returns CDR1 SGHDN and CDR2 FVKESK. CDR3 residues: CASSQASWDEQFF. The CDR3 nucleotides are TGTGCCAGCAGCCAAGCCTCTTGGGATGAGCAGTTCTTC. The whole variable domain, filled in from reference TRBV14 and TRBJ2-1, reads EAGVTQFPSHSVIEKGQTVTLRCDPISGHDNLYWYRRVMGKEIKFLLHFVKESKQDESGMPNNRFLAERTGGTYSTLKVQPAELEDSGVYFCASSQASWDEQFFGPGTRLTVL.

CDR3 sequence reads: CASSSGGTYSYEQYF. The CDR3 coding sequence is TGTGCCAGCAGCTCGGGAGGGACTTACTCCTACGAGCAGTACTTC. The chain links TRBV13 to TRBJ2-7; 8 positions match TRBD2. Trimming at V came to 4 bases and at J to 0 bases, leaving 5 bases not matched to a gene. CDR3 size: 15 residues. The V gene's germline CDR1 is PRHDT and CDR2 FYEKMQ (reference sequence).

The V and J genes are TRBV29-1 and TRBJ2-7; weak D call: TRBD1 (5 bases). V was pared by 6 bases and J by 2 bases, with 11 bases between. Germline V gives CDR1 SQVTM, CDR2 ANQGSEA. This CDR3 is built from 12 residues. The CDR3, as DNA: TGCAGCGTCAGGACACCAGCCTACGAGCAGTACTTC. Protein sequence: CSVRTPAYEQYF.